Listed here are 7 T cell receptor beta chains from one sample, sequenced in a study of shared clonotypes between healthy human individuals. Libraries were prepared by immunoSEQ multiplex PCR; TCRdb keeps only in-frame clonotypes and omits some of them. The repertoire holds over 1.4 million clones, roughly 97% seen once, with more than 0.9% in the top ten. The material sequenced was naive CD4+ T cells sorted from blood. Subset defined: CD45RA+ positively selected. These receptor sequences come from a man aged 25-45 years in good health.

This CDR3 reads CASSIHPPRSGQGVRNEQFF. The CDR3 coding sequence is TGTGCCAGTAGTATTCACCCCCCTCGCTCGGGACAGGGGGTAAGGAATGAGCAGTTCTTC. J is TRBJ2-1 and V is TRBV19; 11 bases fit TRBD1. The V and J ends lost 3 bases and 7 bases, in that order; junction bases with no gene match: 20. This CDR3 has 20 residues. Germline V lookup: CDR1 LNHDA, CDR2 SQIVND (reference sequence).

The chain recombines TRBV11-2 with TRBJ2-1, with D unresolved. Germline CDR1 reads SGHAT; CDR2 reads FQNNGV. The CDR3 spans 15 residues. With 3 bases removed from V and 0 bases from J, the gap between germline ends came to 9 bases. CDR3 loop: CASSLWGSSYNEQFF. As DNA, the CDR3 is TGTGCCAGCAGCTTGTGGGGTAGCTCCTACAATGAGCAGTTCTTC.

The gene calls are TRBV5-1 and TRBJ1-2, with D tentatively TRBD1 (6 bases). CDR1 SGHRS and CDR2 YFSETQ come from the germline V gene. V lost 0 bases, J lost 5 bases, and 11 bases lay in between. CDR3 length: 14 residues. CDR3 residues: CASSLGTDKYGYTF. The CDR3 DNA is TGCGCCAGCAGCTTGGGGACAGATAAATATGGCTACACCTTC. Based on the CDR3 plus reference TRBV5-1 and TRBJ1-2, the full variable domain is KAGVTQTPRYLIKTRGQQVTLSCSPISGHRSVSWYQQTPGQGLQFLFEYFSETQRNKGNFPGRFSGRQFSNSRSEMNVSTLELGDSALYLCASSLGTDKYGYTFGSGTRLTVV.

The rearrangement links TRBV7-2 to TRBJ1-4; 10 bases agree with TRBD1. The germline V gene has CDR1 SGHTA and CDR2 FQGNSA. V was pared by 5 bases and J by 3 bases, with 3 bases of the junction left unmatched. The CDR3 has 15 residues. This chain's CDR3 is CASSADRGPNEKLFF. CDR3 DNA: TGTGCCAGCAGCGCAGACAGGGGGCCTAATGAAAAACTGTTTTTT.

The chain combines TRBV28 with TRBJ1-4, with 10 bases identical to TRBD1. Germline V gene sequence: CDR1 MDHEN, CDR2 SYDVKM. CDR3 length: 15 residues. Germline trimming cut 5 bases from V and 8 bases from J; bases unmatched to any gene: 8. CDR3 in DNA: TGTGCCAGCAGTCCCTGGGACAGGGGTGAGGAAAAACTGTTTTTT. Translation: CASSPWDRGEEKLFF.

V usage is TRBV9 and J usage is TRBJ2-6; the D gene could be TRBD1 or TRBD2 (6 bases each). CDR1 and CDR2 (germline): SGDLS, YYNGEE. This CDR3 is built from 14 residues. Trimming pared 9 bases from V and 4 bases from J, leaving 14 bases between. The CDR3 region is CAKTRGTGANVLTF. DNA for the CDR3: TGTGCCAAGACTAGGGGGACCGGGGCCAACGTCCTGACTTTC.

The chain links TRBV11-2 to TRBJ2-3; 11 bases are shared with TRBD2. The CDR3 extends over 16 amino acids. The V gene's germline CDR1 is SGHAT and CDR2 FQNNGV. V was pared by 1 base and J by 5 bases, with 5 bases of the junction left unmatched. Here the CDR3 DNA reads TGTGCCAGCAGCTTAGCACTAGCGGGAGCTAAAGATACGCAGTATTTT. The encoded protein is CASSLALAGAKDTQYF. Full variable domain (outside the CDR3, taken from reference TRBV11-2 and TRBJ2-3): EAGVAQSPRYKIIEKRQSVAFWCNPISGHATLYWYQQILGQGPKLLIQFQNNGVVDDSQLPKDRFSAERLKGVDSTLKIQPAKLEDSAVYLCASSLALAGAKDTQYFGPGTRLTVL.